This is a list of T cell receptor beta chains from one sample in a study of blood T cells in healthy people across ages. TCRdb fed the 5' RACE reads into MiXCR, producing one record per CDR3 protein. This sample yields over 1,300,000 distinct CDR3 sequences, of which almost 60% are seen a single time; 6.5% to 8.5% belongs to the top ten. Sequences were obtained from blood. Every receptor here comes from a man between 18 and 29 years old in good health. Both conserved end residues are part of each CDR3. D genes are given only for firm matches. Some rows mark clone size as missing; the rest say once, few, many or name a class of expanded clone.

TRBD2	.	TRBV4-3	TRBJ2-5	TGCGCCAGCAGCCCGGGACTAGCGGGGCCGTACCAAGAGACCCAGTACTTC	CASSPGLAGPYQETQYF
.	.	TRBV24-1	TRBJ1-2	TGTGCCACCAGTGCGGCGGGTATCCGCTATGGCTACACCTTC	CATSAAGIRYGYTF
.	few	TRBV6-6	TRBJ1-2	TGTGCCAGCAGTTACGGTCAGGGAGGCTACACCTTC	CASSYGQGGYTF
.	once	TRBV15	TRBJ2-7	TGTGCCACCAGCAGAGGTTTGACCGGCTACGAGCAGTACTTC	CATSRGLTGYEQYF
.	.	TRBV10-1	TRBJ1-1	TGCGCCAGCAGTGAGTCTCAGGGGTGGAACACTGAAGCTTTCTTT	CASSESQGWNTEAFF
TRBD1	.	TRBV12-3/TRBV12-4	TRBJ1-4	TGTGCCAGCAGTTTTATGGGACAGGGAGGCGAAAAACTGTTTTTT	CASSFMGQGGEKLFF
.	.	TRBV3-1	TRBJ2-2	TGTGCCAGCAGTACAACCGGGCTCCGGGGCACCGGGGAGCTGTTTTTT	CASSTTGLRGTGELFF
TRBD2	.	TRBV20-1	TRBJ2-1	TGCAGTGCTAGAAATCTAGCGGCCACCTACAATGAGCAGTTCTTC	CSARNLAATYNEQFF
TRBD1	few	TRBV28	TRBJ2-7	TGTGCCAGCACCCGAGATGGGACAGGGTTCTACGAGCAGTACTTC	CASTRDGTGFYEQYF
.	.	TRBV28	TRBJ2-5	TGTGCCAGCACGCTCGGGGGGCTACAAGAGACCCAGTACTTC	CASTLGGLQETQYF
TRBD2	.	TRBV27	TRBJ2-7	TGTGCCAGCAGTTCCCCTCAGACTAGCGGCTCCTACGAGCAGTACTTC	CASSSPQTSGSYEQYF
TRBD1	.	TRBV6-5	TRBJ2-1	TGTGCCAGCAGTTACAAGACAGGGGCTGAGCAGTTCTTC	CASSYKTGAEQFF
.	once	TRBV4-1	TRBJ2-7	TGCGCCAGCAGCCCCCTTGTGGGTAGCTCCTACGAGCAGTACTTC	CASSPLVGSSYEQYF
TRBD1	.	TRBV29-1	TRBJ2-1	TGCAGCGTTGAAGATCAAGGGGGCCTGAACAATAAGCAGTTCTTC	CSVEDQGGLNNKQFF
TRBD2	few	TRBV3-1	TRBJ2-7	TGTGCCAGCAGCCTGACCGGACTAGCGGAGTCCTACGAGCAGTACTTC	CASSLTGLAESYEQYF
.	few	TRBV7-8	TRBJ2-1	TGTGCCAGCAGCCCTCGACTTAACAATGAGCAGTTCTTC	CASSPRLNNEQFF
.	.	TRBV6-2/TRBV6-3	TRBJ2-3	TGTGCCAGCACCGATGACAGGCCGCCCACAGATACGCAGTATTTT	CASTDDRPPTDTQYF
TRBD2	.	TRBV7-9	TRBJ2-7	TGTGCCAGCAGCTTAGTACGGGAGGGCACCTACAATGAGCAGTACTTC	CASSLVREGTYNEQYF
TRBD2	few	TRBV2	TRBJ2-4	TGTGCCAGCAGTGATGGGACTAGCGGGACAGTGGAGTACTTC	CASSDGTSGTVEYF
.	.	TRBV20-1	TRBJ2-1	TGCAGTGCGACAGAGACCGTCGGGAATGAGCAGTTCTTC	CSATETVGNEQFF
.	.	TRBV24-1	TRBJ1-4	TGTGCCACTCTTGACACCCGGCGGGCTAATGAAAAACTGTTTTTT	CATLDTRRANEKLFF